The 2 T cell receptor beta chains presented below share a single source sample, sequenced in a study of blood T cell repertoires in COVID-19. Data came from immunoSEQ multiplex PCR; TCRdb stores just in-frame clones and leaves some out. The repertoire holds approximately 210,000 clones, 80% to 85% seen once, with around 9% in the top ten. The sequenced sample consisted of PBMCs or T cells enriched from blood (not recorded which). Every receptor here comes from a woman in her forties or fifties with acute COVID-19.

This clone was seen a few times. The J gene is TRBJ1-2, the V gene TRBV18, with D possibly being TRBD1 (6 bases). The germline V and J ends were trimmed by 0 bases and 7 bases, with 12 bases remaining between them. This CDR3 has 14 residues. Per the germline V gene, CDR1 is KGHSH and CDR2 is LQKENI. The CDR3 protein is CASSPPGGLAGYTF. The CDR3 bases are TGTGCCAGCTCACCACCGGGGGGGCTCGCTGGCTACACCTTC.

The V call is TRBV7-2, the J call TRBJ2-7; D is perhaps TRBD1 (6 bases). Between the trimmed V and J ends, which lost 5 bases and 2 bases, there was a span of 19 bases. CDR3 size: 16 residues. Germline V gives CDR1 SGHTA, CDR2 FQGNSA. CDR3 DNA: TGTGCCAGCAGCCCAAGTGGGGGCGGAACCCCCTACGAGCAGTACTTC. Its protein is CASSPSGGGTPYEQYF.